A single sample is the source of the 20 T cell receptor beta chains below, sequenced in a study of high-grade serous ovarian cancer treatment subgroups. Tumor samples were taken before definitive surgery or chemotherapy. This table comes from immunoSEQ multiplex PCR, and its TCRdb copy is limited to in-frame clones, with some not included. The table records over 850 clones, 65% to 85% of them present only once. The sequenced sample consisted of tumor tissue. These receptors came from a human donor with high-grade serous ovarian cancer.

The V and J genes are TRBV15 and TRBJ1-1; a weak D match, TRBD1 (5 bases). Trimming shortened V by 0 bases and J by 5 bases, and 10 bases separated the two germline ends. CDR3 length: 14 residues. CDR1 is LNHNV and CDR2 is YYDKDF in the germline V gene (reference sequence). The chain's CDR3 is CATSRDAGGTEAFF. Here the CDR3 DNA reads TGTGCCACCAGCAGAGATGCGGGGGGAACTGAAGCTTTCTTT.

The chain recombines TRBV5-1 with TRBJ2-5, with D possibly being TRBD1 or TRBD2 (6 bases each). The length of the CDR3 is 15 residues. Germline CDR1 and CDR2: SGHRS and YFSETQ. Deletions cut 2 bases from V and 2 bases from J, with 13 bases between. The DNA for the CDR3 is TGCGCCAGCAGCTTAAACGGGGGCATACAAGAGACCCAGTACTTC. This encodes CASSLNGGIQETQYF.

This chain connects TRBV10-3 to TRBJ2-2, with TRBD2 matching over 11 bases. V lost 2 bases and J lost 5; bases outside the gene matches: 1. Germline CDR1 is ENHRY and CDR2 is SYGVKD. CDR3 length: 15 residues. The DNA of the CDR3 is TGTGCCATCAGTGAGACTAGCGGGAGTACCGGGGAGCTGTTTTTT. Translation: CAISETSGSTGELFF.

This chain uses TRBV28 with TRBJ2-7; 7 nucleotides align to TRBD1. The CDR3 spans 13 residues. Germline lookup yields CDR1 MDHEN and CDR2 SYDVKM. The J segment lost 9 bases and the V segment lost 3 bases, leaving 8 bases of the junction unmatched. The CDR3 bases are TGTGCCAGCAGTTTCGGACAGGCTAGAGGGCAGTACTTC. This sequence encodes CASSFGQARGQYF.

The chain carries TRBV5-5 and TRBJ2-1, with TRBD2 matching 15 bases. V shed 3 bases, J shed 3 bases, and the junction held 4 bases outside the gene matches. The CDR3 runs 17 residues. The germline V gene has CDR1 SGHKS and CDR2 YYEKEE (reference sequence). The CDR3 reads CASSSGLAGGYYNEQFF. The CDR3 region has the DNA TGTGCCAGCAGCTCGGGACTAGCGGGAGGATACTACAATGAGCAGTTCTTC. Filled out from reference TRBV5-5 and TRBJ2-1, the complete variable domain reads DAGVTQSPTHLIKTRGQQVTLRCSPISGHKSVSWYQQVLGQGPQFIFQYYEKEERGRGNFPDRFSARQFPNYSSELNVNALLLGDSALYLCASSSGLAGGYYNEQFFGPGTRLTVL.

This clone was observed once. The chain joins TRBV18 to TRBJ2-6; a weak D match, TRBD1 (5 bases). Trimming cost V 2 bases and J 1 base, with 9 bases left between them. This CDR3 is 16 amino acids long. CDR1 and CDR2 (germline): KGHSH, LQKENI. The CDR3 DNA reads as TGTGCCAGCTCACCAAATGCAGGGTCTGGGGCCAACGTCCTGACTTTC. It encodes CASSPNAGSGANVLTF.

The CDR3 DNA sequence: TGTGCCAGCAGTTTAAGCGTACTTGGTACCGGGGAGCTGTTTTTT. Its translation is CASSLSVLGTGELFF. The genes are TRBV28 and TRBJ2-2, with D hard to call. V gave up 2 bases and J gave up 5 bases, with 12 bases separating them. CDR1 is MDHEN and CDR2 is SYDVKM in the germline V gene. The CDR3 length is 15 residues.

V and J are TRBV5-1 and TRBJ2-3, with 7 bases lining up with TRBD2. CDR1 and CDR2 (germline): SGHRS, YFSETQ. This CDR3 has 15 amino acids. The J segment lost 1 base and the V segment lost 4 bases, leaving 6 bases of the junction unmatched. In nucleotides, the CDR3 is TGCGCCAGCAGCGCGGGAGTAGCGGGCACAGATACGCAGTATTTT. It yields the protein CASSAGVAGTDTQYF. The full variable domain, with the rest looked up from reference TRBV5-1 and TRBJ2-3, is KAGVTQTPRYLIKTRGQQVTLSCSPISGHRSVSWYQQTPGQGLQFLFEYFSETQRNKGNFPGRFSGRQFSNSRSEMNVSTLELGDSALYLCASSAGVAGTDTQYFGPGTRLTVL.

This sequence joins TRBV10-1 and TRBJ2-7; TRBD1 is a possible D gene (5 bases). CDR3 length equals 15 residues. The germline CDR1 and CDR2 sequences are WNHNN and SYGVQD (reference sequence). The V and J ends lost 2 bases and 3 bases respectively, with 14 bases between them. Here the CDR3 reads CASSERVRDFYEQYF. CDR3 coding DNA: TGCGCCAGCAGTGAGAGGGTCAGGGATTTCTACGAGCAGTACTTC.

As for this clone: One end of the junction is discordant with germline, which a read error may explain. The rearrangement links TRBV28 to TRBJ1-3, with TRBD1 as a possible D gene (5 bases). In germline, CDR1 is MDHEN, CDR2 SYDVKM. The CDR3 sequence is 14 residues long. Written as DNA, the CDR3 is TGTGCCAGCAGTCGTCAGGGCTCTGAAAACACCATATATTTT. Protein: CASSRQGSENTIYF.

The rearrangement uses TRBV4-2 and TRBJ2-1; D is perhaps TRBD2 (6 bases). Looked up from germline, CDR1 is LGHNA and CDR2 is YNFKEQ. With 1 base removed from V and 8 bases from J, the gap between germline ends came to 18 bases. This CDR3 region has 16 residues. The CDR3 protein is CASSQAGDSVRDEQFF. DNA for the CDR3: TGTGCCAGCAGCCAAGCCGGGGACTCCGTTAGGGATGAGCAGTTCTTC.

V and J are TRBV4-1 and TRBJ2-1, with D possibly matching TRBD1 (6 bases). V lost 2 bases to trimming and J lost 3 bases, with 17 bases between them. Germline V gene data show CDR1 as MGHRA and CDR2 as YSYEKL. The CDR3 runs to 17 residues. CDR3 amino acids: CASSQPTTGKIYNEQFF. CDR3 nucleotides: TGCGCCAGCAGCCAACCTACTACAGGGAAGATCTACAATGAGCAGTTCTTC.

The chain carries TRBV4-1 and TRBJ2-2; TRBD2 matches 14 bases. Germline V gene data show CDR1 as MGHRA and CDR2 as YSYEKL. The V segment lost 1 base and the J segment 6 bases; nucleotides outside the gene matches: 16. CDR3 length: 21 residues. The CDR3 reads CASSQGGFRTSGGRGPGELFF. The CDR3 DNA follows: TGCGCCAGCAGCCAAGGGGGTTTCCGGACTAGCGGGGGGAGGGGGCCCGGGGAGCTGTTTTTT.

This rearrangement joins TRBV9 to TRBJ2-1; weak D call: TRBD2 (5 bases). Trimming left V 0 bases short and J 0 bases short, with 7 bases between. The CDR3 is made up of 15 amino acids. CDR1 is SGDLS and CDR2 is YYNGEE in the germline V gene. CDR3 sequence: CASSVVGSSYNEQFF. Written as DNA, the CDR3 is TGTGCCAGCAGCGTAGTAGGGAGCTCCTACAATGAGCAGTTCTTC.

The chain has TRBV4-1 and TRBJ2-7; TRBD1 matches 9 bases. Germline-derived CDR1 and CDR2 are MGHRA and YSYEKL. Trimming took 2 bases from V and 3 from J; bases not matched to a gene: 5. The CDR3 extends over 15 amino acids. CDR3 nucleotides: TGCGCCAGCAGCCAACAGGGGGACAGGGTCTACGAGCAGTACTTC. Encoded protein: CASSQQGDRVYEQYF.

The chain links TRBV2 to TRBJ2-4; the match to TRBD2 covers 9 bases. V lost 4 bases to trimming and J lost 4 bases; unmatched junction nucleotides: 8. Per germline, CDR1 SNHLY and CDR2 FYNNEI. This CDR3 contains 16 residues. CDR3 nucleotides: TGTGCCAGCAGTGTATCAAGGCTAGCGGGAAAAAACATTCAGTACTTC. It translates to CASSVSRLAGKNIQYF.

The V and J genes are TRBV7-2 and TRBJ2-3; D possibly corresponds to TRBD2 (5 bases). CDR1 SGHTA and CDR2 FQGNSA come from the germline V gene. V gave up 4 bases and J gave up 3 bases, with 14 bases separating them. This CDR3 spans 15 amino acids. The CDR3 bases are TGTGCCAGCAGCTCTCGGGATAGACAAACAGATACGCAGTATTTT. Amino acids: CASSSRDRQTDTQYF.

V gene TRBV18 combines with J gene TRBJ2-2; D gene ambiguous. The CDR3 extends over 13 amino acids. Germline lookup yields CDR1 KGHSH and CDR2 LQKENI. Trimming took 4 bases from V and 2 from J, leaving 5 bases between them. The CDR3 is CASSLANTGELFF. CDR3 DNA: TGTGCCAGCTCACTTGCAAACACCGGGGAGCTGTTTTTT.

The CDR3 reads CASSLAGGGYNEQFF. DNA of the CDR3: TGTGCCAGCAGCTTAGCGGGAGGTGGCTACAATGAGCAGTTCTTC. The V and J genes are TRBV11-2 and TRBJ2-1; 7 bases are shared with TRBD2. Germline V gene sequence: CDR1 SGHAT, CDR2 FQNNGV. The CDR3 spans 15 residues. The ends lost 1 base at V and 3 bases at J; junction bases unmatched: 3. The complete variable domain, with remaining parts taken from reference TRBV11-2 and TRBJ2-1, reads EAGVAQSPRYKIIEKRQSVAFWCNPISGHATLYWYQQILGQGPKLLIQFQNNGVVDDSQLPKDRFSAERLKGVDSTLKIQPAKLEDSAVYLCASSLAGGGYNEQFFGPGTRLTVL.

The chain couples TRBV27 to TRBJ2-7, with 11 bases aligning to TRBD1. J gave up 6 bases and V 5 bases, and 3 bases lay outside the gene matches. The CDR3 loop spans 13 amino acids. Looked up from germline, CDR1 is MNHEY and CDR2 is SMNVEV (reference sequence). This chain's CDR3 is CASSTGTGGEQYF. As DNA, the CDR3 is TGTGCCAGCAGTACCGGGACAGGGGGCGAGCAGTACTTC.